This TCR beta chain emerged from a study of identical twins. This clonotype was recorded at least ten times. Its target is unknown. TCRdb reanalysed the 5' RACE reads using MiXCR and keeps one entry per CDR3 protein. The sample shows approximately 620,000 distinct CDR3 sequences, under 9% of them seen only once. Trimming cost V 6 bases and J 8 bases, with 20 bases left between them. The length of the CDR3 is 15 residues. The study, taken as a whole, reports: Out-of-frame beta chain sequences displayed weaker excess sharing between twins.

This same sample was also taken into another study, of yellow fever vaccine responses in identical twins.

Sequencing used PBMCs. The clonotype originates from a woman in her late teens or twenties in good health. The rearrangement uses TRBV12-3 or TRBV12-4 and TRBJ2-1; D gene ambiguous. Here the CDR3 DNA reads TGTGCCAGCAGGGTAGGGTCCCTAGTTCGCCATGAGCAGTTCTTC. It yields the protein CASRVGSLVRHEQFF.